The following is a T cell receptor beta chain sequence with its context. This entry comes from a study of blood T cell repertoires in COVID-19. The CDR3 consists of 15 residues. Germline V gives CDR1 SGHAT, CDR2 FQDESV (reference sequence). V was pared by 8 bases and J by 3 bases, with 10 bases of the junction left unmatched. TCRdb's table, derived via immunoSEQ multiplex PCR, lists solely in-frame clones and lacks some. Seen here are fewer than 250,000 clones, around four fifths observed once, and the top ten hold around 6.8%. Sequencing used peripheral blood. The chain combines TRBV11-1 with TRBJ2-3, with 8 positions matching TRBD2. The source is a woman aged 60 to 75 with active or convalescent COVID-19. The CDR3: CASAMRGATTDTQYF. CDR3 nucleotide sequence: TGTGCCAGCGCAATGCGGGGGGCTACGACAGATACGCAGTATTTT.